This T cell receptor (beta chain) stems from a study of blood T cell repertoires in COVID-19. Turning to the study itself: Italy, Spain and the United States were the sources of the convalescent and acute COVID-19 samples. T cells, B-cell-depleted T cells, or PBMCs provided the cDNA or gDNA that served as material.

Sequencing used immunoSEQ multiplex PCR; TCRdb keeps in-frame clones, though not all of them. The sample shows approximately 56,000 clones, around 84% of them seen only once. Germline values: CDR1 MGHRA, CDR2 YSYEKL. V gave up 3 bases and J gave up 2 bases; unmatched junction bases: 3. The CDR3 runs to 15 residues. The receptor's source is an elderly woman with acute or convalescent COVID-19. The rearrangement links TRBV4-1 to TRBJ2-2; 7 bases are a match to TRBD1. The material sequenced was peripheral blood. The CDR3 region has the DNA TGCGCCAGCAGCCATGGACAGGAAAACACCGGGGAGCTGTTTTTT. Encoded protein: CASSHGQENTGELFF.